This T cell receptor (beta chain) was captured in a study of shared T cell receptors in the human thymus. Measured with immunoSEQ multiplex PCR; TCRdb has only the in-frame clones, and not every one. Of about 660,000 clones detected, 87% appear once; the ten largest clones hold under 0.01%. The CDR3 extends over 16 amino acids. V was shortened by 5 bases and J by 3 bases, with 17 bases between the two germline ends. In germline, CDR1 is SGHTA, CDR2 FQGNSA. These data also formed part of another study, on human thymus T cells. From that second work: Corrective surgery for congenital heart defects was being performed on the healthy Finnish infants who were the donors. Thymic tissue was derived from resections collected during corrective heart surgery. V and J genes seemed to be used with bias in thymic and blood repertoires. Unrelated individuals reportedly shared highly overlapping thymic TCR repertoires.

This chain links TRBV7-2 with TRBJ1-5; D perhaps matches TRBD1 (6 bases). Sequenced material: thymocytes. The sequence came from a boy in the first two years of life with a congenital heart defect. The CDR3: CASSKGGQQYNQPQHF. CDR3 DNA sequence: TGTGCCAGCAGCAAAGGCGGACAGCAATACAATCAGCCCCAGCATTTT.